This T cell receptor (beta chain) derives from a study of blood T cell repertoires in COVID-19. Generated by immunoSEQ multiplex PCR, the TCRdb table keeps only in-frame clones and is missing some. The sample includes around 140,000 clones, approximately 80% seen only once; the top ten take approximately 6%. CDR1 and CDR2 (germline): MDHEN, SYDVKM. The CDR3 has 12 amino acids. The ends were cut back, 10 bases at V and 4 bases at J, with 11 bases in the middle. The TCR originated in a woman between 50 and 59 years old who had recovered from COVID-19. Specimen: PBMCs or T cells enriched from blood (not recorded which). This chain joins TRBV28 and TRBJ1-5, with D unclear. DNA for the CDR3: TGTGCCACCCTGGTAGCAAATCAGCCCCAGCATTTT. The encoded protein is CATLVANQPQHF. Using reference TRBV28 and TRBJ1-5 for the parts outside the CDR3, the full variable domain is DVKVTQSSRYLVKRTGEKVFLECVQDMDHENMFWYRQDPGLGLRLIYFSYDVKMKEKGDIPEGYSVSREKKERFSLILESASTNQTSMYLCATLVANQPQHFGDGTRLSIL.